Described below is a single T cell receptor beta chain sequence and its context. Germline CDR1 reads SGHDT; CDR2 reads YYEEEE. Between the trimmed V and J ends, which lost 6 bases and 4 bases, there was a span of 17 bases. This CDR3 region has 15 residues. The data originate from a study of blood T cell repertoires in COVID-19. As originally analysed: From reference gene primer amplification, estimates of nucleated cell counts were derived. The protocol was immunoSEQ multiplex PCR, while the TCRdb copy is restricted to in-frame clones and leaves out a portion. D and trimming were read from the DNA, whereas the V and J calls and clone size are those reported in that table. The sample lists about 71,000 clones; roughly 87% were seen once.

The clonotype originates from a woman over 75 with acute or convalescent COVID-19. Material for sequencing was peripheral blood. This chain joins TRBV5-6 and TRBJ2-1; perhaps TRBD2 as D (6 bases). CDR3 in DNA: TGTGCCAGCACCAAGGACTATCTTTCGTACAATGAGCAGTTCTTC. Protein sequence: CASTKDYLSYNEQFF.